This TCR beta chain was identified during a study of blood T cell repertoires in COVID-19. The table lists this clone with a few counts. Original processing methods: How many nucleated cells were present was estimated from reference gene primer amplification. Method: immunoSEQ multiplex PCR; TCRdb's copy keeps in-frame clones and lacks some. The V and J calls and clone size are taken from that table; D and trimming were inferred from the DNA. The sample holds under 300,000 clones; about four fifths are singletons and the top ten take roughly 1.5%. The V gene's germline CDR1 is SGHRS and CDR2 YFSETQ. This CDR3 spans 17 amino acids. Trimming removed 1 base at V and 1 base at J, with 16 bases between. It was during active infection that Seattle patients were enrolled and then longitudinally followed.

The TCR was taken from a human donor with COVID-19, enrolled during active disease. The donor label of this sample is uncertain. The source material was peripheral blood. This rearrangement joins TRBV5-1 to TRBJ2-3; D might be TRBD2 (5 bases). The CDR3, as DNA: TGCGCCAGCAGCTTGAGGGTAGGAGGTGGAGGCACAGATACGCAGTATTTT. Protein product: CASSLRVGGGGTDTQYF.